One T cell receptor (beta chain) is described in this entry. The sample holds many counts of this clonotype. What this receptor recognizes is not known. No much larger clonotype is one base removed from it; base qualities were not supplied. The sample originates from a study of T cell repertoires in cytomegalovirus infection (dated by TCRdb to the late 2010s). In the study overall: Donor HLA type was relevant to the analysis, because carriage of CMV infection together with the matching HLA type was indicated by public TCR beta signatures.

What the work shows at the level of the full study, not this receptor alone: Carriers of CMV infection plus the relevant HLA type were discriminated by the cumulative frequency of public TCR beta family members in the study cohort and in an independent approximately 360-donor cohort. The ex vivo response was dominated by HLA-C-restricted CMV-specific TCR beta clonotypes, which also provided the single most frequent clonotype in two of eight donors.

The data were produced on an Illumina HiSeq 1500. Through fastp at Q25 and MiXCR, TCRdb rebuilt clones from the public reads, retaining in-frame beta chains. CDR3 protein duplicates are merged, each entry listing the most common genes and DNA. For this sample there are about 320,000 distinct CDR3 sequences; 9.5% appear just once. The ten biggest clones cover roughly 4.5% of the sample. CDR1 and CDR2 were assigned from the germline V gene as SGHTA and FQGNSA. Taken from cysteine to phenylalanine, the CDR3 has 15 residues. The retained sequence is limited to the CDR3, 45 bases, with the frame set at the first base. After removal of 5 bases from V and 5 bases from J, the junction retains 2 bases not matched to a gene.

Recombination linked TRBV7-2 to TRBJ2-1; 14 bases in the middle match TRBD2. The source of this sequence is a human donor in good health (CMV status not recorded). Some clones in this sample may be carry-over from other donors' samples. Specimen: PBMCs. DNA sequence: TGTGCCAGCAGCCGACTAGCGGGAGGGGACAATGAGCAGTTCTTC. Its protein product is CASSRLAGGDNEQFF. The full variable domain, with segments outside the CDR3 supplied by the reference TRBV7-2 and TRBJ2-1 proteins, appears as GAGVSQSPSNKVTEKGKDVELRCDPISGHTALYWYRQSLGQGLEFLIYFQGNSAPDKSGLPSDRFSAERTGGSVSTLTIQRTQQEDSAVYLCASSRLAGGDNEQFFGPGTRLTVL.